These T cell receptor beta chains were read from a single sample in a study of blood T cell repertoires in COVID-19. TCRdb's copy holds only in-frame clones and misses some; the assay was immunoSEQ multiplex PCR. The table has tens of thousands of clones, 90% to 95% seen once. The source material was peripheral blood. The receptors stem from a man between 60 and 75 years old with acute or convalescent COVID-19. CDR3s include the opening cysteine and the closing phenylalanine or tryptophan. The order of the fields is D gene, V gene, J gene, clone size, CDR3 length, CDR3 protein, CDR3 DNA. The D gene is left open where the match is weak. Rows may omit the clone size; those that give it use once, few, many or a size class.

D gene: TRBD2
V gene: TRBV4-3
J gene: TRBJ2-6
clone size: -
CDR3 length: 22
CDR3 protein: CASSQGGPGLAGGSSGANVLTF
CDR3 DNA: TGCGCCAGCAGCCAGGGGGGCCCTGGACTAGCGGGAGGGAGCTCTGGGGCCAACGTCCTGACTTTC

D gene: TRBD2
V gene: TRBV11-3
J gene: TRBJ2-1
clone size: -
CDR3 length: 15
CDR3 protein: CASSPGLAGAHEQFF
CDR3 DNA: TGTGCCAGCAGCCCCGGACTAGCGGGAGCCCATGAGCAGTTCTTC

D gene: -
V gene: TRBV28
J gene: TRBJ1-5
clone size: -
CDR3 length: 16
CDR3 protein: CASRYWEGENNQPQHF
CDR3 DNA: TGTGCCAGCAGATATTGGGAGGGGGAGAACAATCAGCCCCAGCATTTT

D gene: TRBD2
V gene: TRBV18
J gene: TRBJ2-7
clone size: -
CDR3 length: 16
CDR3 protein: CASSPRSSGRDSEQYF
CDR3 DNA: TGTGCCAGCTCCCCGAGGAGCAGCGGGAGGGACTCCGAGCAGTACTTC

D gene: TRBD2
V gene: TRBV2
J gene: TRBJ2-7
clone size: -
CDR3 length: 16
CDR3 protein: CASRRLAGAASDEQYF
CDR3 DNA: TGTGCCAGCAGGCGACTAGCGGGAGCTGCGTCGGACGAGCAGTACTTC

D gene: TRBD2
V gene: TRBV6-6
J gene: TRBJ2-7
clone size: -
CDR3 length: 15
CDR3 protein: CASTSGSISSYEQYF
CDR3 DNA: TGTGCCAGCACTAGCGGGAGTATAAGCTCCTACGAGCAGTACTTC

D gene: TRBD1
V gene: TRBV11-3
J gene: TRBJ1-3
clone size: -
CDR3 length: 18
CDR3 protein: CASRGFRGTVSSGNTIYF
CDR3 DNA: TGTGCCAGCAGGGGGTTCAGGGGGACTGTTAGCTCTGGAAACACCATATATTTT

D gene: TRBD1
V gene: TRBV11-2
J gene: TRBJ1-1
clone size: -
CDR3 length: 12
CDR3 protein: CASSLGTGNAFF
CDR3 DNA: TGTGCCAGCAGCTTAGGGACAGGGAACGCTTTCTTT

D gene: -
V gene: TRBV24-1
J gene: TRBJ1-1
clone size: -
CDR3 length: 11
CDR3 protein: CAISQGTEAFF
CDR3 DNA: TGTGCTATATCTCAGGGGACTGAAGCTTTCTTT

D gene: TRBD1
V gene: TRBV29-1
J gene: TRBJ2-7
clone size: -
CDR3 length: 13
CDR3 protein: CSVEGDREDEQYF
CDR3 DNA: TGCAGCGTTGAGGGGGACAGGGAAGACGAGCAGTACTTC

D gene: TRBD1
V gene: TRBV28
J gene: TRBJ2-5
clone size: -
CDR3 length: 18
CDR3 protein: CASSSDDPTGRLKETQYF
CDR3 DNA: TGTGCCAGCAGTTCCGACGACCCGACAGGGAGACTCAAAGAGACCCAGTACTTC

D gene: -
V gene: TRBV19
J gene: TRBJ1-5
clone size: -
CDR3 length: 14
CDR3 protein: CASSSRLLKQPQHF
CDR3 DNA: TGTGCCAGTAGTTCCCGTCTACTCAAACAGCCCCAGCATTTT

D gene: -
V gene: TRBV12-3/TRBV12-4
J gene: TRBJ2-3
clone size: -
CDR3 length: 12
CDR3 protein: CASSSGVDTQYF
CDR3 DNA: TGTGCCAGCAGTTCCGGAGTAGATACGCAGTATTTT

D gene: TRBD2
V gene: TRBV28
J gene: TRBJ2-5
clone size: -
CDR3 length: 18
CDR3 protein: CASSLSGLAGGEGETQYF
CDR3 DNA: TGTGCCAGCTCCTTATCAGGACTAGCGGGAGGGGAGGGAGAGACCCAGTACTTC

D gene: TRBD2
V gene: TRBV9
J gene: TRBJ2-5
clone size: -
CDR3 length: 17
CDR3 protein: CASSVGVAGGTQETQYF
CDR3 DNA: TGTGCCAGCAGCGTAGGGGTAGCGGGAGGGACCCAAGAGACCCAGTACTTC

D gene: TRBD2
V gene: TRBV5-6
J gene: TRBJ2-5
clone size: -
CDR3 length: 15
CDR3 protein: CASSTGLAVQETQYF
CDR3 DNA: TGTGCCAGCAGCACGGGACTAGCGGTCCAAGAGACCCAGTACTTC

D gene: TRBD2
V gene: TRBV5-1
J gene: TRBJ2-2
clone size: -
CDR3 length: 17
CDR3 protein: CASSLESSGDKTGELFF
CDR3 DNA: TGCGCCAGCAGCTTGGAATCTAGCGGGGATAAAACCGGGGAGCTGTTTTTT

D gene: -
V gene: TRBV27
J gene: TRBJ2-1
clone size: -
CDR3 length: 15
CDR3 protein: CASSSSGPAYNEQFF
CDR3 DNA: TGTGCCAGCAGTAGTAGCGGCCCTGCCTACAATGAGCAGTTCTTC

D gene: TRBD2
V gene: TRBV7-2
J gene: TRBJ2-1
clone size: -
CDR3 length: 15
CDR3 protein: CASSFIAGETYEQFF
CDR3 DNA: TGTGCCAGCAGCTTCATAGCGGGAGAGACGTATGAGCAGTTCTTC

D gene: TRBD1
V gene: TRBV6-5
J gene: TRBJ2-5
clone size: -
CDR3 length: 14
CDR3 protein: CASRNTGGTETQYF
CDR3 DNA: TGTGCCAGCAGGAATACAGGGGGTACAGAGACCCAGTACTTC

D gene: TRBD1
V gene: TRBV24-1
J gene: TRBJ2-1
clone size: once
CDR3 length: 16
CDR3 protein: CATSLRGQGRINEQFF
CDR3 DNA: TGTGCCACCAGCTTAAGGGGACAGGGGAGGATCAATGAGCAGTTCTTC

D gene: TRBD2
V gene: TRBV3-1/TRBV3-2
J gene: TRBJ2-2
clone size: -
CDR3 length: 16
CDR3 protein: CASGLAGGPNTGELFF
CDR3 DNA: TGTGCCTCGGGACTAGCGGGAGGCCCGAACACCGGGGAGCTGTTTTTT

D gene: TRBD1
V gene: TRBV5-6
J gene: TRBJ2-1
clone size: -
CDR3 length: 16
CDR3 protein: CASSGKGATLYNEQFF
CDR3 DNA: TGTGCCAGCAGCGGTAAGGGGGCTACACTTTACAATGAGCAGTTCTTC

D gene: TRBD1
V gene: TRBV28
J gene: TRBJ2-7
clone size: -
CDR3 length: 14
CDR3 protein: CASRKDRLTYEQYF
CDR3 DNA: TGTGCCAGCAGGAAGGACAGGTTGACCTACGAGCAGTACTTC

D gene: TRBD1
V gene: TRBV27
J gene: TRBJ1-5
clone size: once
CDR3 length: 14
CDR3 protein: CASKQGAGNQPQHF
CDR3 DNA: TGTGCCAGCAAACAGGGGGCTGGCAATCAGCCCCAGCATTTT

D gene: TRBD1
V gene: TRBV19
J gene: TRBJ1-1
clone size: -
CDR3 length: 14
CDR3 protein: CATATGQMNTEAFF
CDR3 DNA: TGTGCCACAGCTACGGGACAGATGAACACTGAAGCTTTCTTT

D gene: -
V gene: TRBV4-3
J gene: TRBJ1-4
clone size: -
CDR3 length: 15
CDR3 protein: CASSEEAELDEKLFF
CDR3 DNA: TGCGCCAGCAGCGAAGAGGCGGAGTTGGATGAAAAACTGTTTTTT

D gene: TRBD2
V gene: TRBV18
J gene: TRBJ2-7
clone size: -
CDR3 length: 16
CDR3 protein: CASSPIEAGGTYEQYF
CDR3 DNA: TGTGCCAGCTCACCGATTGAAGCGGGAGGAACCTACGAGCAGTACTTC

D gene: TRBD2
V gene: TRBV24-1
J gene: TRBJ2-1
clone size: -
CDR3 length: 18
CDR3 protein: CATSDFGSGVNSYNEQFF
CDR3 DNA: TGTGCCACCAGTGATTTTGGTAGCGGGGTCAACTCCTACAATGAGCAGTTCTTC

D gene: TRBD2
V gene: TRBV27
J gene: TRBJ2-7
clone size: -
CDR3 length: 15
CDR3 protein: CASSLLAGGRDEQYF
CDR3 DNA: TGTGCCAGCAGTTTACTAGCGGGAGGGCGCGACGAGCAGTACTTC

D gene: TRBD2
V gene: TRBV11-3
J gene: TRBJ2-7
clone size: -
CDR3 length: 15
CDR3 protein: CASRYGTSGTGEQYF
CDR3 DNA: TGTGCCAGCAGGTACGGGACTAGCGGGACTGGCGAGCAGTACTTC

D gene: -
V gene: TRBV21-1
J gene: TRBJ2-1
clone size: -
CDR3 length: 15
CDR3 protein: CASSKDSGLAPEQFF
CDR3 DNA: TGTGCCAGCAGCAAAGACTCGGGACTAGCCCCCGAGCAGTTCTTC

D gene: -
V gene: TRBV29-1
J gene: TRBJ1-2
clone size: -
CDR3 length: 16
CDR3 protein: CSVEGRKRTVPNGYTF
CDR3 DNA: TGCAGCGTTGAAGGACGAAAGAGGACAGTCCCTAATGGCTACACCTTC

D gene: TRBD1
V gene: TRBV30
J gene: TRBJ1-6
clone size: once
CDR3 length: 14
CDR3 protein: CAWCAGGNNSPLHF
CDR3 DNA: TGTGCCTGGTGTGCAGGGGGCAATAATTCACCCCTCCACTTT

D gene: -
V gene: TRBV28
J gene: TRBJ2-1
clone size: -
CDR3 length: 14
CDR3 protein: CASSFFSSYNEQFF
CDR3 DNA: TGTGCCAGCAGTTTTTTCAGCTCCTACAATGAGCAGTTCTTC

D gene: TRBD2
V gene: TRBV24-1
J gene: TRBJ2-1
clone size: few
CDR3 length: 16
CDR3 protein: CATSDGGTSGRNEQFF
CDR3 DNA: TGTGCCACCAGTGATGGGGGGACTAGCGGGAGAAATGAGCAGTTCTTC

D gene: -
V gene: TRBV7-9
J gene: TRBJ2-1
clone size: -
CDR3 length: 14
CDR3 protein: CASSLIGIYNEQFF
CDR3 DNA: TGTGCCAGCAGCTTAATCGGGATCTACAATGAGCAGTTCTTC

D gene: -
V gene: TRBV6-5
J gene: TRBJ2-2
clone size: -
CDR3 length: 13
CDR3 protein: CASISGNTGELFF
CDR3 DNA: TGTGCCAGCATCTCCGGGAACACCGGGGAGCTGTTTTTT

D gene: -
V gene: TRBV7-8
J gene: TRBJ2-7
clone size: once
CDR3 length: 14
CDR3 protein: CASSQDSESYEQYF
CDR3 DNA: TGTGCCAGCAGCCAAGACTCGGAGTCCTACGAGCAGTACTTC

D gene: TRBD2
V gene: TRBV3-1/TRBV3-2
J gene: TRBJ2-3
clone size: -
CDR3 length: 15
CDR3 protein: CASSQDLLAGDTQYF
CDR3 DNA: TGTGCCAGCAGCCAAGATTTACTAGCGGGAGATACGCAGTATTTT

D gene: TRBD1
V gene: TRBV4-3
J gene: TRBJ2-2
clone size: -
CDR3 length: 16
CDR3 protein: CASSQVGGQDTGELFF
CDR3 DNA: TGCGCCAGCAGCCAAGTTGGGGGACAGGACACCGGGGAGCTGTTTTTT

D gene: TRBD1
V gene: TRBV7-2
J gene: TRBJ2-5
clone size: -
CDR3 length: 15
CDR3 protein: CASVGGQGAFETQYF
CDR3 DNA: TGTGCCAGCGTAGGGGGACAGGGGGCTTTCGAGACCCAGTACTTC

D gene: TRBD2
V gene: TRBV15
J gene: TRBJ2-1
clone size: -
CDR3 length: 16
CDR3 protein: CATSRRTSGRKSEQFF
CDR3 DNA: TGTGCCACCAGCAGAAGGACTAGCGGGAGAAAGAGTGAGCAGTTCTTC

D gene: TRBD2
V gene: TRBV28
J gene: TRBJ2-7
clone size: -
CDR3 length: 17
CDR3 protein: CASSLSGSSTSDYEQYF
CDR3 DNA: TGTGCCAGCAGTTTAAGTGGCTCAAGTACTAGCGATTACGAGCAGTACTTC

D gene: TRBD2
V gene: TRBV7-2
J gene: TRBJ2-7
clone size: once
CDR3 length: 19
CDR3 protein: CASSLRGTSGRTSSYEQYF
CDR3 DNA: TGTGCCAGCAGCTTAAGGGGGACTAGCGGGAGGACCAGCTCCTACGAGCAGTACTTC

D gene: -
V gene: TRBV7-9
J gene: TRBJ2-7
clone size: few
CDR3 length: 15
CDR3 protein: CASSLKIAARGEQYF
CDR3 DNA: TGTGCCAGCAGCTTAAAAATAGCGGCGAGAGGCGAGCAGTACTTC

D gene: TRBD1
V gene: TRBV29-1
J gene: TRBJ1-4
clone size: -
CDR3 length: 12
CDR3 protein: CSVDVGTAKLFF
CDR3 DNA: TGCAGCGTTGACGTAGGGACAGCCAAACTGTTTTTT

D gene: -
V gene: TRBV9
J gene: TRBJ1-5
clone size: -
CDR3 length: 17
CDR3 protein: CASSVGVSGTPDQPQHF
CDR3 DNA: TGTGCCAGCAGCGTAGGGGTCTCCGGGACACCCGACCAGCCCCAGCATTTT

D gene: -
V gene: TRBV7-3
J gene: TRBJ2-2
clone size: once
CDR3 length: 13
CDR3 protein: CASSLIPAGELFF
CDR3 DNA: TGTGCCAGCAGCTTAATCCCGGCCGGGGAGCTGTTTTTT

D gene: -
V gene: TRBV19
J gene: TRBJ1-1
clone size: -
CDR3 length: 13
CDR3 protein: CASSITVNTEAFF
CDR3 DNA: TGTGCCAGTAGTATAACAGTGAACACTGAAGCTTTCTTT

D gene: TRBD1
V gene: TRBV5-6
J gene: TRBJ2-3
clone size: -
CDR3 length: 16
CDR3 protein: CASSLAGTASTDTQYF
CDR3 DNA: TGTGCCAGCAGCTTGGCCGGGACAGCCAGCACAGATACGCAGTATTTT

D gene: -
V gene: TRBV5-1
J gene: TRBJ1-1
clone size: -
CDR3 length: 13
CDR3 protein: CASSLVRGTEAFF
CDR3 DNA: TGCGCCAGCAGCTTGGTTCGCGGCACTGAAGCTTTCTTT